This TCR beta chain was documented in a study of vaccination and CD4 T cells after COVID-19 (dated by TCRdb to the early 2020s). With regard to the full study: Every convalescent patient had a positive nasal swab PCR test for SARS-CoV-2, with mild disease in about nine patients and severe disease in one. In the convalescent cohort there were six males and four females, among whom were two Hispanic individuals, seven Caucasians, two Asians and one multiracial person. Participants got two doses of the Pfizer-BioNTech BNT162b2 vaccine (n=8) or two doses of the Moderna mRNA-1273 vaccine (n=2). Post-COVID blood samples from convalescent patients were collected a median of about 110 days after diagnosis, with a range of 35 to 161 days. Post-vaccine blood samples were obtained a median of approximately 74 days after the second vaccine dose, with a range of about 14 to 250 days. The cultures were stimulated with overlapping spike peptide pools from SARS-CoV-2 and from the common cold coronaviruses HCoV-NL63, HCoV-OC43 and HCoV-229E. As controls, cultures received a CEFX viral epitope pool (the positive control), an HIV-1 Nef peptide pool (the negative control), or no peptide at all. In ten to eleven COVID-19 convalescent patients and a handful of infection-naive healthy vaccine recipients, the spike-specific CD4+ TCR repertoire before mRNA vaccination was compared with the repertoire after mRNA vaccination. Results and caveats for the whole study, not just this receptor: Of the vaccine-specific clones found in convalescent patients, nearly all (304 of 307) were mono-reactive for SARS-CoV-2 spike instead of being cross-reactive with common cold coronaviruses. An increase in the median number of SARS-CoV-2-reactive clonotypes from 20 to 25 after infection to approximately 41 after vaccination was observed, but the change was not found to be significant. The study included relatively few convalescent patients and did not analyze early timepoints after natural infection. In convalescent patients, a median around 84% of post-vaccine SARS-CoV-2-reactive clones were detected only after vaccination, and vaccine-specific priming was suggested by this finding.

Reading the label with the study, this specimen's treatment or condition is: approximately 10-day PBMC culture with coronavirus spike peptide pools or control peptides (ViraFEST assay). The ViraFEST assay was used in the study, in which antigen-specific T cells were expanded with peptide pools and expanded clonotypes were subsequently identified by TCR sequencing. Positive SARS-CoV-2 PCR tests in the convalescent patients dated from March to December 2020, before Alpha, Beta and Delta variants emerged in the United States. Each well held approximately 2 million PBMCs cultured in IMDM containing approximately 5% human AB serum and approximately 9.8 IU/ml IL-2, with about 10 ug/ml peptide pools added. On days 3 and 7, half of the culture medium was replaced with fresh IL-2-containing medium. CD4+ T cells were isolated after approximately eleven days of culture through negative selection using the EasySep CD4+ T cell isolation kit. PBMCs were separated from whole blood using Ficoll-Paque Plus gradient centrifugation and then either used fresh or cryopreserved at -140C. In general, triplicate wells were set up for every culture condition.

Library preparation employed PCR. DNA from cultured CD4+ T cells underwent TCR sequencing with the Oncomine TCR Beta short-read assay at the Johns Hopkins FTIC core. Genomic DNA was extracted from the cultured CD4+ T cells with the QIAamp micro DNA kit. Oncomine TCR Beta libraries made from cultured CD4+ T cells were pooled using unique dual indexes and sequenced on an Illumina iSeq 100. The authors' analysis ran thus. Non-productive sequences were removed, and CDR3s that did not start with C, did not end with F or W, or were shorter than 7 amino acids were discarded. The MANAFEST web application was used to identify antigen-specific clonotypes by comparing peptide-stimulated wells against reference wells and other culture wells. Positive clones required FDR below 0.05, an odds ratio above 5, and productive frequency above 0.1% in at least two of three replicate wells. Cross-reactive clonotypes were defined as significantly expanded in both SARS-CoV-2 spike wells and at least one common cold coronavirus spike condition. Using R version 3.6.1, CDR3 homology was evaluated through Levenshtein distances (stringdist) along with unrooted phylogenetic trees (ape). TCRdb reprocessed the public reads (quality trimming at Q25 with fastp, clone calling with MiXCR) and kept in-frame beta chains. Every distinct CDR3 protein forms one entry, paired with its most common genes and DNA. In this record, the V and J calls reflect TCRdb's handling and not the investigators' own analysis. This sample is represented by under 25,000 distinct CDR3 sequences; over 45% of them were singletons. The ten largest clones add up to around an eighth of the sample.

Note on this clonotype: Its antigen remains undetermined. No clone much larger than this one lies a single base away; base qualities are absent.

From cysteine to phenylalanine, the CDR3 is 15 amino acids long. The only DNA kept is the CDR3, 45 bases in frame from the first base. Trimming costs V 8 bases and J 4 bases, and their ends lie 15 bases apart. CDR1 and CDR2 (LNHDA, SQIVND) derive from the germline V gene (reference sequence). This receptor was identified in a human donor with COVID-19. The chain is encoded by TRBV19 joined to TRBJ2-6, with no confidently assigned D gene. Sequences were obtained from cultured CD4+ T cells from blood. The sequenced DNA is TGTGCCAGTTGTTCCCTAAGTGCCGGGGCCAACGTCCTGACTTTC. It translates to CASCSLSAGANVLTF.